Presented here are 6 T cell receptor beta chains from one specimen sequenced in a study of neoadjuvant nivolumab and ipilimumab in lung cancer. Assay used: immunoSEQ multiplex PCR; TCRdb lists only in-frame clones, some missing. The sample yields tens of thousands of clones, 92% seen once. Sequences were derived from peripheral blood, sampled after neoadjuvant nivolumab, alone or with ipilimumab, at or shortly before surgery. Source of these receptors: an adult with non-small cell lung cancer.

The chain joins TRBV28 to TRBJ1-1; the D is unclear. Germline CDR1 and CDR2: MDHEN and SYDVKM. This CDR3 is 14 amino acids long. Trimming took 6 bases from V and 11 from J, leaving 22 bases between them. CDR3 sequence: CASSFWTAVEGAFF. The CDR3 DNA reads TGTGCCAGCAGCTTCTGGACCGCGGTCGAAGGGGCTTTCTTT.

The V and J genes are TRBV9 and TRBJ2-7; D is possibly TRBD2 (6 bases). This CDR3 spans 14 amino acids. Trimming cost V 0 bases and J 7 bases, with 14 bases left between them. The germline gives CDR1 SGDLS, CDR2 YYNGEE. This CDR3 reads CASSVVPAGGEQYF. CDR3 DNA: TGTGCCAGCAGCGTAGTGCCAGCGGGCGGGGAGCAGTACTTC.

CDR3 sequence (DNA): TGTGCCAGCAGCCCAAGGGGCCTTGGTTCCTACGAGCAGTACTTC. It specifies CASSPRGLGSYEQYF. The chain has TRBV27 and TRBJ2-7, with D possibly TRBD1 on 5 matching bases. V was trimmed by 6 bases and J by 1 base, leaving 16 bases between them. Germline V lookup: CDR1 MNHEY, CDR2 SMNVEV (reference sequence). The CDR3 sequence is 15 residues long.

The genes are TRBV9 and TRBJ2-5; D call uncertain. Germline V CDR1 and CDR2: SGDLS, YYNGEE. This CDR3 spans 15 amino acids. Deletions cut 0 bases from V and 5 bases from J, with 14 bases between. The CDR3 spells CASSVGAISEETQYF. In nucleotides, the CDR3 is TGTGCCAGCAGCGTAGGTGCAATTAGTGAGGAGACCCAGTACTTC.

On this clone: A junction boundary mismatches the germline segment, possibly from a read error. This chain uses TRBV5-4 with TRBJ2-2; no reliable D call. CDR1 and CDR2 from the germline V gene are SGHNT and YYREEE (reference sequence). This CDR3 is built from 15 residues. The CDR3 DNA sequence: TGTGCCAGCAGCCCTAAGAGTGTCAACACCCGGGAGCTGTTTTTT. Translated: CASSPKSVNTRELFF.

The gene calls are TRBV15 and TRBJ1-2; the D is unclear. CDR1 LNHNV and CDR2 YYDKDF come from the germline V gene (reference sequence). The CDR3 is 19 amino acids. Trimming pared 0 bases from V and 0 bases from J, leaving 20 bases between. CDR3 sequence reads: CATSRDLSNTRYSNYGYTF. CDR3 in DNA: TGTGCCACCAGCAGAGATCTATCAAACACCCGTTACTCTAACTATGGCTACACCTTC.